The TCR beta chain under discussion was sequenced for a study of T cell repertoires in ileal Crohn's disease. Time point defined: neoterminal ileum biopsy at postoperative endoscopy, about 6 months after surgery. Only in-frame clones appear in the TCRdb table, and some are missing; sequencing was by immunoSEQ multiplex PCR. The sample includes about 1,300 clones, over 60% seen only once; the top ten take about 13%. Germline CDR1 is MGHDK and CDR2 is SYGVNS. The V gene lost 3 bases and the J gene lost 6 bases, with 14 bases spanning the gap. This CDR3 comprises 15 residues. The sample was ileal tissue. This chain joins TRBV25-1 and TRBJ1-4; possible D gene TRBD1, 6 bases. The receptor was isolated from an adult with Crohn's disease. The CDR3 here is CASSEGGRGYEKLFF. For the CDR3, the DNA is TGTGCCAGCAGTGAGGGGGGGCGCGGGTATGAAAAACTGTTTTTT.